These 32 T cell receptor beta chains originate from one sample sequenced in a study of blood T cell repertoires in COVID-19. Assay used: immunoSEQ multiplex PCR; TCRdb lists only in-frame clones, some missing. The table includes about 300,000 clones, 65% to 90% detected once. The sequenced material came from PBMCs or T cells enriched from blood (not recorded which). These receptors all come from a young woman who had recovered from COVID-19.

The chain has TRBV3-1 (or the pseudogene TRBV3-2) and TRBJ2-5, with TRBD1 as a possible D gene (6 bases). Germline lookup yields CDR1 LGHDT and CDR2 YNNKEL (reference sequence). V shed 0 bases and J shed 2 bases, with 13 bases lying between them. This CDR3 has 16 amino acids. The CDR3 loop is CASSQDTGSQQETQYF. The DNA for the CDR3 is TGTGCCAGCAGCCAAGACACAGGGTCCCAACAAGAGACCCAGTACTTC.

This chain joins TRBV6-5 and TRBJ2-3; 7 nucleotides match TRBD2. The CDR3 spans 15 residues. CDR1 is MNHEY and CDR2 is SVGAGI in the germline V gene. Trimming removed 1 base from V and 6 bases from J; junction bases left unmatched: 7. The CDR3 here is CASSYLRGSLDTQYF. CDR3 DNA sequence: TGTGCCAGCAGTTACTTGCGGGGGTCCCTTGATACGCAGTATTTT.

This chain uses TRBV10-1 with TRBJ1-1, with D hard to call. The CDR3 loop spans 13 amino acids. Germline V gene data show CDR1 as WNHNN and CDR2 as SYGVQD (reference sequence). The V end lost 7 bases, the J end lost 6 bases, and 15 bases lay between the germline ends. This CDR3 reads CASIFFRYSEAFF. CDR3 DNA: TGCGCCAGCATTTTTTTCAGGTACTCTGAAGCTTTCTTT.

The chain couples TRBV19 to TRBJ1-1; D gene uncertain. This CDR3 spans 13 amino acids. Germline V gene sequence: CDR1 LNHDA, CDR2 SQIVND (reference sequence). The V and J ends lost 3 bases and 3 bases respectively, with 8 bases between them. CDR3 DNA: TGTGCCAGTAGTATCCAGGACTACACTGAAGCTTTCTTT. Translated, it gives CASSIQDYTEAFF. Full variable domain (missing parts from reference TRBV19 and TRBJ1-1): DGGITQSPKYLFRKEGQNVTLSCEQNLNHDAMYWYRQDPGQGLRLIYYSQIVNDFQKGDIAEGYSVSREKKESFPLTVTSAQKNPTAFYLCASSIQDYTEAFFGQGTRLTVV.

The chain has TRBV9 and TRBJ1-4; D uncertain. The germline gives CDR1 SGDLS, CDR2 YYNGEE. CDR3 size: 15 residues. Trimming took 3 bases from V and 8 from J, leaving 17 bases between them. Written as DNA, the CDR3 is TGTGCCAGCAGCGGGTCCCGGGATCCGGGGGAAAAACTGTTTTTT. Residues: CASSGSRDPGEKLFF.

The chain has TRBV9 and TRBJ1-3; 9 positions agree with TRBD1. CDR3 size: 16 residues. The V and J ends lost 3 bases and 4 bases, in that order; junction bases with no gene match: 8. In germline, CDR1 is SGDLS, CDR2 YYNGEE. CDR3 DNA sequence: TGTGCCAGCAGCGAAACCGGGACAGGGAACGGAAACACCATATATTTT. Protein: CASSETGTGNGNTIYF.

The chain carries TRBV28 and TRBJ1-5; the D gene is possibly TRBD1 (5 bases). V lost 6 bases and J 6 bases, leaving 12 bases between the germline ends. The CDR3 is 13 residues long. Germline CDR1 and CDR2: MDHEN and SYDVKM. CDR3 DNA sequence: TGTGCCAGCAGACTCATGGGGCTTCAGCCCCAGCATTTT. Its protein product is CASRLMGLQPQHF.

By sample fraction, this clone is medium-sized (0.01 to 0.1%). The genes are TRBV2 and TRBJ1-1; 11 bases match TRBD1. The CDR3 totals 13 residues. Losses at the gene ends were 3 bases for V and 10 bases for J; bases not matched to a gene: 4. Looked up from germline, CDR1 is SNHLY and CDR2 is FYNNEI. The CDR3 DNA reads TGTGCCAGCAGTGAGGGACAGGGGGTGACAGCTTTCTTT. Translated, it gives CASSEGQGVTAFF.

The chain has TRBV2 and TRBJ1-2; D gene unclear. Trimming cost V 5 bases and J 2 bases, with 9 bases left between them. Germline V gene sequence: CDR1 SNHLY, CDR2 FYNNEI. There are 13 residues in the CDR3. In nucleotides, the CDR3 is TGTGCCAGCAGTCGGAGCAGCAACTATGGCTACACCTTC. The encoded protein is CASSRSSNYGYTF.

The chain recombines TRBV5-1 with TRBJ2-2, with TRBD1 matching over 8 bases. This CDR3 has 16 residues. V shed 3 bases and J 4 bases; nucleotides not matched to a gene: 8. Germline lookup yields CDR1 SGHRS and CDR2 YFSETQ. CDR3 residues: CASSSPGGASTGELFF. The CDR3 DNA sequence: TGCGCCAGCAGCTCCCCAGGGGGCGCGAGCACCGGGGAGCTGTTTTTT.

The chain carries TRBV2 and TRBJ1-2, with a possible D match to TRBD1 (5 bases). Per the germline V gene, CDR1 is SNHLY and CDR2 is FYNNEI. The CDR3 has 15 amino acids. Trimming stripped 3 bases from V and 7 bases from J, with 18 bases between. CDR3 sequence (DNA): TGTGCCAGCAGTGAGGGGCAGGGCGGGGTCGCTGGCTACACCTTC. It translates to CASSEGQGGVAGYTF.

This clone was observed a single time. The chain has TRBV28 and TRBJ2-3; 9 bases are shared with TRBD2. The trim removed 6 bases at V and 5 bases at J, leaving 12 bases unmatched. Per the germline V gene, CDR1 is MDHEN and CDR2 is SYDVKM. The CDR3 covers 16 residues. The CDR3 protein is CASSSVRLAGIDTQYF. The CDR3, as DNA: TGTGCCAGCAGCTCCGTTCGGCTAGCGGGGATAGATACGCAGTATTTT. The full variable domain, rest sourced from reference TRBV28 and TRBJ2-3, is DVKVTQSSRYLVKRTGEKVFLECVQDMDHENMFWYRQDPGLGLRLIYFSYDVKMKEKGDIPEGYSVSREKKERFSLILESASTNQTSMYLCASSSVRLAGIDTQYFGPGTRLTVL.

Only a few counts were recorded for this clone. The rearrangement joins TRBV25-1 to TRBJ1-6, with TRBD1 matching 10 bases. The CDR3 has 15 amino acids. The junction had 9 bases not matched to a gene; V was cut back by 8 bases and J by 8 bases. Germline CDR1 MGHDK, CDR2 SYGVNS. The CDR3 DNA is TGTGCCAGCGCCCGACAGGGGGCGAGGGATTCACCCCTCCACTTT. The encoded protein is CASARQGARDSPLHF.

The rearrangement uses TRBV4-2 and TRBJ1-2; a weak D match, TRBD1 (6 bases). The CDR3 runs to 14 residues. Germline lookup yields CDR1 LGHNA and CDR2 YNFKEQ. V lost 2 bases to trimming and J lost 4 bases, with 11 bases between them. The CDR3 DNA is TGTGCCAGCAGCCAACAAAGGACAGTCTATGGCTACACCTTC. Its translation: CASSQQRTVYGYTF.

V gene TRBV3-1 (or the pseudogene TRBV3-2) combines with J gene TRBJ1-2; D is perhaps TRBD1 (6 bases). Germline CDR1 reads LGHDT; CDR2 reads YNNKEL (reference sequence). The CDR3 consists of 14 residues. V lost 5 bases to trimming and J lost 6 bases, with 16 bases between them. CDR3 sequence: CASSGFGQSHGYTF. CDR3 in DNA: TGTGCCAGCAGCGGATTCGGACAGTCACATGGCTACACCTTC.

V usage is TRBV10-3 and J usage is TRBJ2-2, with a tentative D call TRBD2 (6 bases). V lost 6 bases, J lost 11 bases, and 19 bases lay in between. The germline V gene has CDR1 ENHRY and CDR2 SYGVKD. The length of the CDR3 is 14 residues. As DNA, the CDR3 is TGTGCCATCAGCTCGGGACTTTATATTCGTGAGCTGTTTTTT. Its protein is CAISSGLYIRELFF.

The chain uses TRBV27 and TRBJ1-2; 7 bases align to TRBD1. With V trimmed by 0 bases and J by 2 bases, 3 bases remained unmatched. CDR3 length equals 15 residues. Germline V CDR1 and CDR2: MNHEY, SMNVEV (reference sequence). This chain's CDR3 is CASSLSGQDNYGYTF. In DNA form, the CDR3 reads TGTGCCAGCAGTTTATCCGGACAGGACAACTATGGCTACACCTTC.

The chain couples TRBV19 to TRBJ1-1; D might be TRBD1 (6 bases). This CDR3 is 13 amino acids long. CDR1 and CDR2 from the germline V gene are LNHDA and SQIVND (reference sequence). Trimming took off 8 bases at V and 4 bases at J, with 14 bases between the two ends. CDR3 sequence (DNA): TGTGCCAGTCACAAGGGGGGGCGCACTGAAGCTTTCTTT. Translated, it gives CASHKGGRTEAFF.

V is TRBV19 and J is TRBJ2-4; 10 bases fit TRBD2. The CDR3 is 16 residues long. Unmatched junction bases numbered 12, after V lost 6 bases and J lost 7 bases. Germline V gene lookup returns CDR1 LNHDA and CDR2 SQIVND (reference sequence). The CDR3 DNA reads as TGTGCCAGTAGCCAGGGGGCTAGCGGGAGAGTGAACATTCAGTACTTC. Its translation: CASSQGASGRVNIQYF.

The chain is built from TRBV9 and TRBJ1-6; a weak D match, TRBD1 (6 bases). This CDR3 contains 15 residues. Deletions cut 0 bases from V and 8 bases from J, with 12 bases between. Germline V CDR1 and CDR2: SGDLS, YYNGEE. This CDR3 reads CASSVAPGVDSPLHF. CDR3 DNA sequence: TGTGCCAGCAGCGTAGCTCCAGGGGTAGATTCACCCCTCCACTTT. Full variable domain (missing parts from reference TRBV9 and TRBJ1-6): DSGVTQTPKHLITATGQRVTLRCSPRSGDLSVYWYQQSLDQGLQFLIQYYNGEERAKGNILERFSAQQFPDLHSELNLSSLELGDSALYFCASSVAPGVDSPLHFGNGTRLTVT.

This sequence joins TRBV4-1 and TRBJ2-5, with a weak D call TRBD2 (5 bases). Germline V lookup: CDR1 MGHRA, CDR2 YSYEKL. The CDR3 is made up of 15 amino acids. V gave up 5 bases and J gave up 2 bases, with 15 bases separating them. Here the CDR3 reads CASSMAGVVQETQYF. CDR3 nucleotide sequence: TGCGCCAGCAGCATGGCCGGGGTGGTACAAGAGACCCAGTACTTC.

V gene TRBV28 combines with J gene TRBJ1-1, with D possibly TRBD1 on 6 matching bases. Trimming cost V 5 bases and J 5 bases, with 15 bases left between them. The germline gives CDR1 MDHEN, CDR2 SYDVKM. The CDR3 has 14 amino acids. The CDR3 is CASSPRRGTTEAFF. The CDR3 DNA sequence: TGTGCCAGCAGTCCTCGCAGGGGTACGACTGAAGCTTTCTTT.

This chain links TRBV4-1 with TRBJ2-7, with D unclear. Per germline, CDR1 MGHRA and CDR2 YSYEKL. The V end lost 1 base, the J end lost 5 bases, and 12 bases lay between the germline ends. The CDR3 has 14 residues. In DNA, the CDR3 is TGCGCCAGCAGCCAAGCGACCCCTAGAGACGAGCAGTACTTC. Translating it yields CASSQATPRDEQYF.

This rearrangement joins TRBV18 to TRBJ1-4, with 8 bases fitting TRBD1. The V segment lost 0 bases and the J segment 8 bases; nucleotides outside the gene matches: 11. CDR3 length: 17 residues. Germline values: CDR1 KGHSH, CDR2 LQKENI. The CDR3 DNA reads TGTGCCAGCTCACCACCGACAGGGGCCCCAAGTGGGGAAAAACTGTTTTTT. Amino acids: CASSPPTGAPSGEKLFF.

This clone was detected once. The CDR3 DNA reads TGTGCTAGTGGTTTGGCCCCTCTGGGAGCGGGAGGGCCTTACGAGCAGTACTTC. Translating it yields CASGLAPLGAGGPYEQYF. The chain combines TRBV12-5 with TRBJ2-7; 10 bases align to TRBD2. The CDR3 totals 18 residues. Germline assignment: CDR1 LGHNT and CDR2 FRNRAP. V dropped 1 base and J dropped 4; count of bases not matched to a gene: 13.

The chain has TRBV2 and TRBJ1-1; 12 positions match TRBD1. The CDR3 covers 14 residues. V trimming: 6 bases; J trimming: 11 bases; junction bases outside the gene matches: 10. The germline gives CDR1 SNHLY, CDR2 FYNNEI. CDR3: CASSPGQGAFGAFF. CDR3 DNA: TGTGCCAGCAGCCCGGGACAGGGGGCGTTTGGGGCTTTCTTT.

The V gene is TRBV10-3, the J gene TRBJ2-1; 10 bases agree with TRBD2. The V and J ends lost 0 bases and 0 bases, in that order; junction bases with no gene match: 8. Germline V gene data show CDR1 as ENHRY and CDR2 as SYGVKD. The CDR3 has 19 residues. CDR3 amino acids: CAISESSSGGASSYNEQFF. As DNA, the CDR3 is TGTGCCATCAGTGAGTCGTCTAGCGGGGGTGCCAGCTCCTACAATGAGCAGTTCTTC.

The V call is TRBV7-3, the J call TRBJ2-3; 15 nucleotides line up with TRBD2. The V gene's germline CDR1 is SGHTA and CDR2 FQGTGA. CDR3 size: 17 residues. Trimming took 5 bases from V and 2 from J; bases not matched to a gene: 5. The CDR3 coding sequence is TGTGCCAGCAGCCTCGGGACTAGCGGGAGGACCACAGATACGCAGTATTTT. Translation gives CASSLGTSGRTTDTQYF.

The CDR3 nucleotides are TGTGCCAGTAGTATAGACCCCGTGGGACTAGGTACGGTGAATGAGCAGTTCTTC. Translation: CASSIDPVGLGTVNEQFF. The gene calls are TRBV19 and TRBJ2-1, with 8 bases aligning to TRBD2. Germline lookup yields CDR1 LNHDA and CDR2 SQIVND (reference sequence). The CDR3 runs 18 residues. The ends lost 0 bases at V and 7 bases at J; junction bases unmatched: 14.

This clone has a single count. The rearrangement uses TRBV7-9 and TRBJ2-2, with D maybe TRBD1 (6 bases). The germline V gene has CDR1 SEHNR and CDR2 FQNEAQ (reference sequence). The CDR3 consists of 15 residues. V lost 1 base to trimming and J lost 6 bases, with 12 bases between them. CDR3 coding DNA: TGTGCCAGCAGCTTAGTGTCAGGGACACCCGGGGAGCTGTTTTTT. It specifies CASSLVSGTPGELFF.

The rearrangement links TRBV12-5 to TRBJ1-5; 9 bases fit TRBD1. The CDR3 totals 15 residues. The V and J ends lost 1 base and 7 bases, in that order; junction bases with no gene match: 5. CDR1 and CDR2 from the germline V gene are LGHNT and FRNRAP. The CDR3 DNA follows: TGTGCTAGTGGTTTGGGAACAGGGGGCAGGCAGCCCCAGCATTTT. It encodes CASGLGTGGRQPQHF.

The genes are TRBV19 and TRBJ2-1, with TRBD2 matching 10 bases. The germline V gene encodes CDR1 LNHDA and CDR2 SQIVND (reference sequence). Trimming took 6 bases from V and 2 from J; bases not matched to a gene: 7. The length of the CDR3 is 16 residues. CDR3 nucleotides: TGTGCCAGTAGGCATCTAGCGGGAGTTGCCTACAATGAGCAGTTCTTC. This translates into CASRHLAGVAYNEQFF.